This paragraph covers one T cell receptor beta chain sequence. Its antigen is currently unknown. This sample is drawn from a study of cytomegalovirus exposure and HLA in healthy donors. Study-level results: Later analysis identified a missense DCLRE1C variant that was linked to TCR beta V- and J-gene trimming.

Per the germline V gene, CDR1 is SGHRS and CDR2 is YFSETQ. The CDR3 has 14 amino acids. Trimming pared 0 bases from V and 1 base from J, leaving 6 bases between. PCR used 60 Vbeta primers and 13 Jbeta primers. This table comes from immunoSEQ multiplex PCR, and its TCRdb copy is limited to in-frame clones, with some not included. The repertoire holds roughly 100,000 clones, with around 78% as singletons. The receptor comes from a male donor in good health and CMV-seronegative. This chain uses TRBV5-1 with TRBJ2-3; no reliable D call. Sequencing was done on a sample of PBMCs. The CDR3 protein is CASSLASGTDTQYF. In nucleotides, the CDR3 is TGCGCCAGCAGCTTGGCCAGCGGCACAGATACGCAGTATTTT.